This T cell receptor beta chain originates from a study of breast tumors, draining lymph nodes, adjacent tissues. General observations from the study: Luminal-like breast cancer showed significantly higher tumor–nontumor repertoire similarity than basal-like. The data were judged consistent with most tumor T cells coming from lymph node and expanding in tumor. Tumors had less TCR diversity than lymph nodes, more than nontumor tissue.

In its sample, this clonotype was seen many times. Its antigen remains unknown. MiXCR, run by TCRdb on the multiplex PCR reads, gives a single entry per CDR3 protein. The data contain 150,000 to 200,000 distinct CDR3 sequences, roughly 31% of them singletons. Axillary draining lymph nodes of breast cancer patients supplied the node samples. Trimming removed 6 bases at V and 3 bases at J, with 9 bases between. The CDR3 sequence is 12 residues long. The germline gives CDR1 MNHNY, CDR2 SVGAGI (reference sequence). Specimen: axillary lymph node tissue. The TCR originated in a female donor with breast cancer. Some clones in this sample may be carry-over from other donors' samples. The V call is TRBV6-6, the J call TRBJ2-7, with unresolved D. Here the CDR3 reads CASRGPNYEQYF. DNA of the CDR3: TGTGCCAGCAGAGGACCAAACTACGAGCAGTACTTC.